This T cell receptor beta chain was documented in a study of T cell responses to AZD1222 COVID-19 vaccine. J was trimmed by 4 bases and V by 0 bases; bases with no gene match: 7. CDR3 size: 16 residues. CDR1 SGDLS and CDR2 YYNGEE come from the germline V gene. Study conclusions and caveats: Along spike, vaccine-associated CD4 TCRs were found throughout, with dominance at 160-218 and 743-854. Donors were mostly white British, more females; clonal diversity possibly underestimated. The breadth and depth of Spike-specific TCRs increased once two AZD1222 doses had been given. Just a handful of AZD1222 recipients tested seropositive at baseline.

A word on this clone: The antigen is unknown.

Clones were read by immunoSEQ multiplex PCR, and TCRdb kept only the in-frame ones, dropping some. The sample carries around 120,000 clones, about 89% recorded once. The source is an adult who received the AZD1222 COVID-19 vaccine. The chain is built from TRBV9 and TRBJ2-1, with TRBD2 matching over 7 bases. Sample: peripheral blood, taken 28 days after the second AZD1222 dose. As DNA, the CDR3 is TGTGCCAGCAGCGTAGGGGGAGCGGGATCTTACAATGAGCAGTTCTTC. Its translation is CASSVGGAGSYNEQFF. Full variable domain (remainder filled in from reference TRBV9 and TRBJ2-1): DSGVTQTPKHLITATGQRVTLRCSPRSGDLSVYWYQQSLDQGLQFLIQYYNGEERAKGNILERFSAQQFPDLHSELNLSSLELGDSALYFCASSVGGAGSYNEQFFGPGTRLTVL.